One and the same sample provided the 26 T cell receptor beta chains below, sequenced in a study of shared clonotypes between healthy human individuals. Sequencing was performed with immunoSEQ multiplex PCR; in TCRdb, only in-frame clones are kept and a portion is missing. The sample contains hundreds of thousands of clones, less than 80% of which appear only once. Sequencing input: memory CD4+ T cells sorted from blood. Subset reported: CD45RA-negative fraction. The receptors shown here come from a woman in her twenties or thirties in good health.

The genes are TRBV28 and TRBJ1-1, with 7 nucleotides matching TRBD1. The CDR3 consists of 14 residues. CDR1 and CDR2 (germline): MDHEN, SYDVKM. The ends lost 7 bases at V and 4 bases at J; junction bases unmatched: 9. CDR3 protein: CASIRQGRTTEAFF. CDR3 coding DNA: TGTGCCAGCATCCGACAGGGTCGAACCACTGAAGCTTTCTTT.

CDR3 region: CASRPNGGYQETQYF. In nucleotides, the CDR3 is TGTGCCAGCAGACCAAATGGGGGGTACCAAGAGACCCAGTACTTC. The chain joins TRBV2 to TRBJ2-5, with a weak D call TRBD2 (6 bases). This CDR3 is 15 amino acids long. The V end lost 6 bases, the J end lost 0 bases, and 14 bases lay between the germline ends. The germline gives CDR1 SNHLY, CDR2 FYNNEI.

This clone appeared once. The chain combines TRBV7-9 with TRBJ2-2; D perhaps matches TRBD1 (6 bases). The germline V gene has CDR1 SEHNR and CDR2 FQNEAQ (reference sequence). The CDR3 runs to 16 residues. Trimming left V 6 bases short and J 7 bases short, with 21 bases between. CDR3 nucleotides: TGTGCCAGCAGTTCCAGATATTCACAGGGCTTCGGGGAGCTGTTTTTT. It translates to CASSSRYSQGFGELFF.

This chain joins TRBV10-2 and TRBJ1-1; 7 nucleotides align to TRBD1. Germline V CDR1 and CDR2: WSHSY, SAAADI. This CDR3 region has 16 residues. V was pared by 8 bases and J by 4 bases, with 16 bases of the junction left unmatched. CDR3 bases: TGCGCCAGCTCCCGAAGAACGACAGGGAAAATCACTGAAGCTTTCTTT. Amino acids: CASSRRTTGKITEAFF.

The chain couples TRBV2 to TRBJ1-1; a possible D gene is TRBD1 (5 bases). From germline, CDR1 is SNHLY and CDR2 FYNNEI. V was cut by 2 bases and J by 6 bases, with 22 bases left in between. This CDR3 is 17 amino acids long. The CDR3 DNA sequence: TGTGCCAGCAGTGAATTTACAGACGGGGACGGGAAGGCTGAAGCTTTCTTT. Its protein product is CASSEFTDGDGKAEAFF.

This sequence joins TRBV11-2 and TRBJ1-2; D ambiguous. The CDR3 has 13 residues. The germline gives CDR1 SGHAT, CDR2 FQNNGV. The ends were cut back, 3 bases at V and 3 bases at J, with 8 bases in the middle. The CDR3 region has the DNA TGTGCCAGCAGCTTCAGCCCGGACTATGGCTACACCTTC. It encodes CASSFSPDYGYTF.

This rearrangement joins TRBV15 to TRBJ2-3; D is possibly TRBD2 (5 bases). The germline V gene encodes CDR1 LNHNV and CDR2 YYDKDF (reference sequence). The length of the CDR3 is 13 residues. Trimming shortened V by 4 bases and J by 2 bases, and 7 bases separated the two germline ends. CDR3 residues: CATSTADTDTQYF. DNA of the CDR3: TGTGCCACCAGCACAGCGGACACAGATACGCAGTATTTT. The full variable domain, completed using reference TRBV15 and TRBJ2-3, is DAMVIQNPRYQVTQFGKPVTLSCSQTLNHNVMYWYQQKSSQAPKLLFHYYDKDFNNEADTPDNFQSRRPNTSFCFLDIRSPGLGDTAMYLCATSTADTDTQYFGPGTRLTVL.

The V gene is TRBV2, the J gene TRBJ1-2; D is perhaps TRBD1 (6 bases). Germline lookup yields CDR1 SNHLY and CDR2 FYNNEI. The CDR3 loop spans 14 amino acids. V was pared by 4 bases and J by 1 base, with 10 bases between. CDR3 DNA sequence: TGTGCCAGCAGTGTACAGGGACTTAACTATGGCTACACCTTC. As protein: CASSVQGLNYGYTF. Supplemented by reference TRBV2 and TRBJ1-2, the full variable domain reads EPEVTQTPSHQVTQMGQEVILRCVPISNHLYFYWYRQILGQKVEFLVSFYNNEISEKSEIFDDQFSVERPDGSNFTLKIRSTKLEDSAMYFCASSVQGLNYGYTFGSGTRLTVV.

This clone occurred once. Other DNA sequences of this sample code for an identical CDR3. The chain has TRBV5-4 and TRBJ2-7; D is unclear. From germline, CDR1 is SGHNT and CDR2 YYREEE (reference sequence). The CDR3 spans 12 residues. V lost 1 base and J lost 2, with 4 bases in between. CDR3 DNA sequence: TGTGCCAGCAGCTTGCAACCCTACGAGCAGTACTTC. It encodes CASSLQPYEQYF.

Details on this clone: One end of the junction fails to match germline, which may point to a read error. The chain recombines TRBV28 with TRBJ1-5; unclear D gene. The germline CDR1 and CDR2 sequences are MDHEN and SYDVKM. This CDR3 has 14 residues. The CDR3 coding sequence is TGTGCCAGCAGTTTATCCCCAGGTCATCATCCCCAGCATTTT. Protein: CASSLSPGHHPQHF. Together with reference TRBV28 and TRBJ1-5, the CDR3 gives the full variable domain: DVKVTQSSRYLVKRTGEKVFLECVQDMDHENMFWYRQDPGLGLRLIYFSYDVKMKEKGDIPEGYSVSREKKERFSLILESASTNQTSMYLCASSLSPGHHPQHFGDGTRLSIL.

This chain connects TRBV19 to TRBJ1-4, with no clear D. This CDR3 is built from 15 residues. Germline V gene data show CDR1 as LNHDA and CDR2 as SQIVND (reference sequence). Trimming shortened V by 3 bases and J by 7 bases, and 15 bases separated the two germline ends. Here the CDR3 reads CASSIFGTAGEKLFF. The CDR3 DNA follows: TGTGCCAGTAGTATCTTCGGCACGGCGGGTGAAAAACTGTTTTTT.

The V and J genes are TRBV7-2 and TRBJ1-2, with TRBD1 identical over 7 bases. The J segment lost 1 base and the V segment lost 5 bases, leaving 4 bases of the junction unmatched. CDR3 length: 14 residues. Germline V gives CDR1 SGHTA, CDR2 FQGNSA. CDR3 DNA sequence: TGTGCCAGCAGCCGACAGGGAAGTAACTATGGCTACACCTTC. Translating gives CASSRQGSNYGYTF.

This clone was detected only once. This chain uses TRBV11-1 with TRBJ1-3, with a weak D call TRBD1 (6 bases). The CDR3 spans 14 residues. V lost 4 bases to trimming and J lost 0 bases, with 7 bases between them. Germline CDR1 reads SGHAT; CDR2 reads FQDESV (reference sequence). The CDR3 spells CASSWGPSGNTIYF. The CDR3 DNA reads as TGTGCCAGCAGCTGGGGGCCCTCTGGAAACACCATATATTTT.

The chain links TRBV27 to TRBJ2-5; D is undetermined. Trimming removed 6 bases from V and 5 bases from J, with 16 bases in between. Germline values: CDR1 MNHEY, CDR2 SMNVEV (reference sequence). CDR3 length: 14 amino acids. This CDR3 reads CASSPQTSRETQYF. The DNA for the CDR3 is TGTGCCAGCAGCCCCCAAACCTCTCGGGAGACCCAGTACTTC.

CDR3 protein: CSVGPRQDEKLFF. DNA of the CDR3: TGCAGCGTTGGCCCGAGACAGGATGAAAAACTGTTTTTT. The chain couples TRBV29-1 to TRBJ1-4; TRBD1 is a possible D gene (6 bases). This CDR3 region has 13 residues. CDR1 is SQVTM and CDR2 is ANQGSEA in the germline V gene. Trimming removed 4 bases at V and 6 bases at J, with 12 bases between.

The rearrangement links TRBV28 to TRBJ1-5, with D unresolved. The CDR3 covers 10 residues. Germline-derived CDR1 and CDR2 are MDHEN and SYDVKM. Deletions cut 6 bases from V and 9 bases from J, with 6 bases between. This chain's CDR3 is CASSLRPQHF. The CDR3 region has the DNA TGTGCCAGCAGCCTTCGGCCCCAGCATTTT.

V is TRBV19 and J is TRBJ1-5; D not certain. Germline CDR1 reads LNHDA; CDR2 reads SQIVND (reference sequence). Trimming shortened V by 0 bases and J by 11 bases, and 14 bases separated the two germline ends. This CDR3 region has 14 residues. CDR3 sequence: CASSIDRQFPAQHF. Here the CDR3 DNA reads TGTGCCAGTAGTATAGATCGGCAGTTCCCAGCCCAGCATTTT. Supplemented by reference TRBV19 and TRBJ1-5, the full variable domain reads DGGITQSPKYLFRKEGQNVTLSCEQNLNHDAMYWYRQDPGQGLRLIYYSQIVNDFQKGDIAEGYSVSREKKESFPLTVTSAQKNPTAFYLCASSIDRQFPAQHFGDGTRLSIL.

This CDR3 is CASSLRREYNEQFF. CDR3 sequence (DNA): TGTGCCAGCAGCTTAAGAAGGGAATACAATGAGCAGTTCTTC. V and J are TRBV7-9 and TRBJ2-1; D is unresolved. Trimming shortened V by 2 bases and J by 4 bases, and 9 bases separated the two germline ends. The CDR3 runs 14 residues. Germline CDR1 SEHNR, CDR2 FQNEAQ (reference sequence).

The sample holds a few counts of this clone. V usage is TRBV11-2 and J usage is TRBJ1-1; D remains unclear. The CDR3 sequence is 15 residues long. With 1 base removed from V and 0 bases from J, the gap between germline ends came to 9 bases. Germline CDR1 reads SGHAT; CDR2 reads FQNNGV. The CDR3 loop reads CASSLAVYMNTEAFF. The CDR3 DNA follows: TGTGCCAGCAGCTTAGCTGTGTACATGAACACTGAAGCTTTCTTT.

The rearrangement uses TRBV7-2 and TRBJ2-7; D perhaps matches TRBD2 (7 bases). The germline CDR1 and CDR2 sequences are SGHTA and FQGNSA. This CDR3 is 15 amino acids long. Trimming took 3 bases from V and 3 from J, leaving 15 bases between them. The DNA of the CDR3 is TGTGCCAGCAGCTTGGGGGCTAGCGGAAACTACGAGCAGTACTTC. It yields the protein CASSLGASGNYEQYF.

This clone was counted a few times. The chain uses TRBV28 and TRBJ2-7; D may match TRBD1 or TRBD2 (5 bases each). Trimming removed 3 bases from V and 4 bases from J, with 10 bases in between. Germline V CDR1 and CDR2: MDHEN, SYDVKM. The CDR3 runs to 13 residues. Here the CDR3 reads CASSLGRRYEQYF. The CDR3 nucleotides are TGTGCCAGCAGTTTGGGACGACGATACGAGCAGTACTTC. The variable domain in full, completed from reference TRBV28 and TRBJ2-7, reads DVKVTQSSRYLVKRTGEKVFLECVQDMDHENMFWYRQDPGLGLRLIYFSYDVKMKEKGDIPEGYSVSREKKERFSLILESASTNQTSMYLCASSLGRRYEQYFGPGTRLTVT.

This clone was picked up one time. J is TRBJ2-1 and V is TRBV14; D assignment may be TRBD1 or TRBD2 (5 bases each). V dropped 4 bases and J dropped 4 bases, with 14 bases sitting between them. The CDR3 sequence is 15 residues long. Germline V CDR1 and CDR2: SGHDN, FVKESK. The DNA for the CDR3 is TGTGCCAGCAGCCGGGACCCCAGGAGATACAATGAGCAGTTCTTC. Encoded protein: CASSRDPRRYNEQFF.

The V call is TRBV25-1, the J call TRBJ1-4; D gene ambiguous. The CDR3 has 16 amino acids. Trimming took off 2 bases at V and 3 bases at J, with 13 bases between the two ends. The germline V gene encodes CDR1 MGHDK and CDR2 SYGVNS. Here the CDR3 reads CASSEVSPVANEKLFF. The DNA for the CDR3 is TGTGCCAGCAGTGAAGTCTCACCCGTGGCTAATGAAAAACTGTTTTTT.

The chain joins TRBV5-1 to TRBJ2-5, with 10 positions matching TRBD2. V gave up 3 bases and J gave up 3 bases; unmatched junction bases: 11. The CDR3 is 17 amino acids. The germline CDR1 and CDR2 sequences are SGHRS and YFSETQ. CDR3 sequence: CASSSKREGPGEETQYF. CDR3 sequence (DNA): TGCGCCAGCAGCTCCAAGCGGGAGGGTCCAGGAGAAGAGACCCAGTACTTC.

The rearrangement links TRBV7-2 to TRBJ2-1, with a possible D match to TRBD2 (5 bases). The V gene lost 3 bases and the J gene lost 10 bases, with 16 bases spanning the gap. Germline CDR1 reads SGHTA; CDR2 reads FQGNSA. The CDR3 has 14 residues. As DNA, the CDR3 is TGTGCCAGCAGCTTTGATGTGGCGGGCTCGGAGCAGTTCTTC. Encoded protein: CASSFDVAGSEQFF.

In DNA, the CDR3 is TGTGCCAGCAGTTCCGGGACAGAGGAAGAGACCCAGTACTTC. It is translated as CASSSGTEEETQYF. The chain carries TRBV28 and TRBJ2-5, with 7 positions matching TRBD1. V shed 4 bases and J 3 bases; nucleotides not matched to a gene: 5. Looked up from germline, CDR1 is MDHEN and CDR2 is SYDVKM. The length of the CDR3 is 14 residues.